Below are 10 T cell receptor beta chains sequenced from a single sample in a study of blood T cell repertoires in COVID-19. Using immunoSEQ multiplex PCR, the repertoire was profiled, and TCRdb retains in-frame clones only, with some absent. This sample has over 150,000 clones, with approximately 79% found just once. Source material: peripheral blood. These receptors were obtained from a woman in her fifties or sixties with acute or convalescent COVID-19.

The chain joins TRBV3-1 (or the pseudogene TRBV3-2) to TRBJ1-1; D remains unclear. The CDR3 is 13 residues long. Trimming pared 8 bases from V and 1 base from J, leaving 11 bases between. The germline V gene has CDR1 LGHDT and CDR2 YNNKEL (reference sequence). CDR3 protein: CASGSSGNTEAFF. DNA for the CDR3: TGTGCCAGCGGCTCATCAGGGAACACTGAAGCTTTCTTT.

This clone was counted once. The chain links TRBV7-7 to TRBJ1-6, with D uncertain. Trimming took 5 bases from V and 5 from J, leaving 28 bases between them. Germline-derived CDR1 and CDR2 are SSHAT and FNYEAQ (reference sequence). This CDR3 has 20 residues. The CDR3 loop reads CASSVMVLGRRSDNNSPLHF. The DNA of the CDR3 is TGTGCCAGCAGCGTAATGGTATTGGGCAGGAGGAGCGATAATAATTCACCCCTCCACTTT.

This clone appeared a few times. This chain links TRBV29-1 with TRBJ2-6; D call uncertain. The germline gives CDR1 SQVTM, CDR2 ANQGSEA. V lost 5 bases and J 0 bases, leaving 14 bases between the germline ends. The CDR3 loop spans 16 amino acids. CDR3 loop: CSVSINPSSGANVLTF. The CDR3 nucleotides read TGCAGCGTTTCCATTAATCCCAGCTCTGGGGCCAACGTCCTGACTTTC.

V is TRBV15 and J is TRBJ2-1, with D uncertain. V lost 4 bases and J lost 7, with 20 bases in between. CDR1 and CDR2 from the germline V gene are LNHNV and YYDKDF (reference sequence). This CDR3 is built from 16 residues. CDR3 protein: CATSTRPSTFVNEQFF. The CDR3 DNA sequence: TGTGCCACCAGCACGCGTCCGTCCACGTTTGTGAATGAGCAGTTCTTC.

Comments on this clone: The CDR3 does not close with the conserved phenylalanine or tryptophan, likely indicating a read error. Because the CDR3's place on the DNA is in doubt, the DNA is left out and the CDR3 is given as listed by TCRdb. This chain connects TRBV15 to TRBJ2-7; the table's D call TRBD2 went unverified against the DNA. The germline V gene encodes CDR1 LNHNV and CDR2 YYDKDF (reference sequence). The CDR3 extends over 14 residues, inclusive of both ends. The CDR3 here is CATSRLYKWGVPWD.

The chain links TRBV28 to TRBJ1-5; possibly TRBD1 for D (5 bases). Germline CDR1 is MDHEN and CDR2 is SYDVKM. The V and J ends lost 2 bases and 6 bases respectively, with 14 bases between them. CDR3 length: 15 amino acids. CDR3 sequence: CASSLGQGGSQPQHF. As DNA, the CDR3 is TGTGCCAGCAGTTTAGGGCAGGGTGGTAGTCAGCCCCAGCATTTT.

This clone was seen once. This sequence joins TRBV5-1 and TRBJ2-5; 12 bases line up with TRBD1. Per the germline V gene, CDR1 is SGHRS and CDR2 is YFSETQ. There are 15 residues in the CDR3. The ends lost 2 bases at V and 4 bases at J; junction bases unmatched: 3. The CDR3 region has the DNA TGCGCCAGCAGCTTACCGGGACAGGGGGCAGAGACCCAGTACTTC. Translating gives CASSLPGQGAETQYF.

The chain uses TRBV11-2 and TRBJ2-7, with TRBD1 identical over 8 bases. Per germline, CDR1 SGHAT and CDR2 FQNNGV. The CDR3 sequence is 14 residues long. The V segment lost 5 bases and the J segment 4 bases; nucleotides outside the gene matches: 7. The CDR3 sequence is CASSTTGVVYEQYF. In DNA, the CDR3 is TGTGCCAGCAGCACGACAGGGGTGGTGTACGAGCAGTACTTC.

This chain uses TRBV28 with TRBJ1-5; 8 nucleotides match TRBD1. Germline CDR1 and CDR2: MDHEN and SYDVKM. This CDR3 spans 14 amino acids. Unmatched junction bases numbered 2, after V lost 3 bases and J lost 4 bases. The CDR3 here is CASSFRQGNQPQHF. In DNA form, the CDR3 reads TGTGCCAGCAGTTTCCGACAGGGGAATCAGCCCCAGCATTTT.

The J gene is TRBJ2-3, the V gene TRBV6-1, with 11 bases fitting TRBD2. Trimming removed 4 bases from V and 0 bases from J; junction bases left unmatched: 3. In germline, CDR1 is MNHNS, CDR2 SASEGT. The CDR3 contains 16 residues. The CDR3 bases are TGTGCCAGCAGTGTTAGCGGGGGGGCCAGCACAGATACGCAGTATTTT. The encoded protein is CASSVSGGASTDTQYF.